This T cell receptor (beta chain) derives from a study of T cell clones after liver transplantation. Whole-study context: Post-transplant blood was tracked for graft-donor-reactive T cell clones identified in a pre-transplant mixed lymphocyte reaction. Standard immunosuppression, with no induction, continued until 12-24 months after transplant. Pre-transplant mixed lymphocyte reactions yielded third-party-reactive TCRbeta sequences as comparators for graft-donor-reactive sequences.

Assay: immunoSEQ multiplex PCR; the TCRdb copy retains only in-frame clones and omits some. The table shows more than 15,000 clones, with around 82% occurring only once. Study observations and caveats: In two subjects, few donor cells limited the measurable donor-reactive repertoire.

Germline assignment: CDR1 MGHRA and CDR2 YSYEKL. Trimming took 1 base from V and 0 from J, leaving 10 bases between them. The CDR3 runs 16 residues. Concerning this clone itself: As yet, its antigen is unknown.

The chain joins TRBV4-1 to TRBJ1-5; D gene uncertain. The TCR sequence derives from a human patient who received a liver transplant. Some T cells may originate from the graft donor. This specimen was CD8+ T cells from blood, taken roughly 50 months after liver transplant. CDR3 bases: TGCGCCAGCAGCCAAGGGAGAACAGATAGCAATCAGCCCCAGCATTTT. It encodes CASSQGRTDSNQPQHF.